This entry lists 13 T cell receptor beta chains sequenced from one sample in a study of T cell responses to AZD1222 COVID-19 vaccine. Libraries were prepared by immunoSEQ multiplex PCR; TCRdb keeps only in-frame clonotypes and omits some of them. The sample lists 110,000 or so clones, roughly 91% seen once, with 3.5% in the top ten. The specimen comprised peripheral blood, sampled 28 days after the second AZD1222 dose. The receptors come from an adult who received the AZD1222 COVID-19 vaccine.

This chain links TRBV7-9 with TRBJ2-2, with D perhaps TRBD1 or TRBD2 (5 bases each). CDR3 length equals 17 residues. Germline V gene lookup returns CDR1 SEHNR and CDR2 FQNEAQ (reference sequence). The V gene lost 6 bases and the J gene lost 1 base, with 18 bases spanning the gap. CDR3: CASSPSLGTVNTGELFF. CDR3 DNA: TGTGCCAGCAGTCCCAGTCTAGGGACGGTGAACACCGGGGAGCTGTTTTTT.

CDR3 region: CASNPGGTAKAFF. The CDR3 region has the DNA TGTGCCAGCAATCCGGGCGGGACAGCTAAAGCTTTCTTT. The chain carries TRBV12-3 or TRBV12-4 and TRBJ1-1; 7 bases map to TRBD1. The CDR3 length is 13 residues. J was trimmed by 9 bases and V by 7 bases; bases with no gene match: 11.

This rearrangement joins TRBV7-2 to TRBJ1-1; D uncertain. Germline CDR1 reads SGHTA; CDR2 reads FQGNSA. V was pared by 3 bases and J by 1 base, with 9 bases between. This CDR3 is 14 amino acids long. In DNA form, the CDR3 reads TGTGCCAGCAGCTTTGGACGAGGGAACACTGAAGCTTTCTTT. It is translated as CASSFGRGNTEAFF.

The chain has TRBV4-2 and TRBJ2-7; possible D gene TRBD1, 6 bases. Germline CDR1 reads LGHNA; CDR2 reads YNFKEQ. Trimming stripped 4 bases from V and 5 bases from J, with 15 bases between. The CDR3 extends over 14 amino acids. In nucleotides, the CDR3 is TGTGCCAGCAGCCGTGGAGACAGGAACGACGAGCAGTACTTC. Translating it yields CASSRGDRNDEQYF.

The chain is built from TRBV25-1 and TRBJ2-1; the match to TRBD2 covers 9 bases. Unmatched junction bases numbered 7, after V lost 2 bases and J lost 8 bases. CDR1 is MGHDK and CDR2 is SYGVNS in the germline V gene. This CDR3 contains 15 residues. CDR3 in amino acids: CASSEVAGGPHEQFF. Written as DNA, the CDR3 is TGTGCCAGCAGTGAAGTGGCGGGAGGGCCCCATGAGCAGTTCTTC.

The rearrangement links TRBV5-6 to TRBJ2-7; D is unresolved. V dropped 0 bases and J dropped 2 bases, with 9 bases sitting between them. The CDR3 runs 14 residues. From germline, CDR1 is SGHDT and CDR2 YYEEEE. CDR3 bases: TGTGCCAGCAGCTTGGGTCGACTCACCTACGAGCAGTACTTC. Its protein product is CASSLGRLTYEQYF.

The genes are TRBV30 and TRBJ2-7; the match to TRBD1 covers 9 bases. The CDR3 contains 11 residues. Trimming cost V 8 bases and J 3 bases; bases outside gene matches: 2. Germline V gene data show CDR1 as GTSNPN and CDR2 as SVGIG (reference sequence). DNA for the CDR3: TGTGCCCGGGGACAGGGCTACGAGCAGTACTTC. As protein: CARGQGYEQYF.

This clone turned up a few times. The J gene is TRBJ1-6, the V gene TRBV11-2, with D hard to call. The CDR3 spans 18 residues. V was pared by 2 bases and J by 0 bases, with 14 bases between. CDR1 is SGHAT, CDR2 FQNNGV, per germline. The CDR3 protein is CASSLPPATDSYNSPLHF. The CDR3, as DNA: TGTGCCAGCAGCTTACCCCCGGCAACCGACTCCTATAATTCACCCCTCCACTTT.

This sequence joins TRBV12-2 and TRBJ1-2; the D call in the table, TRBD1, was not verified against the DNA. TRBV12-2 is listed as a pseudogene. This CDR3 has 16 amino acids. DNA for the CDR3: TGTGCAAGTCGCTTAGTCACCTTTACAGGGGACTATGGCTACACCTTC. Translating gives CASRLVTFTGDYGYTF.

The CDR3 is CASSLVGQGAGTQYF. Written as DNA, the CDR3 is TGTGCCAGCAGCTTAGTGGGACAGGGTGCCGGTACGCAGTATTTT. The rearrangement joins TRBV7-2 to TRBJ2-3; 9 bases agree with TRBD1. Trimming at V came to 1 base and at J to 8 bases, leaving 7 bases not matched to a gene. The CDR3 covers 15 residues. Germline CDR1 and CDR2: SGHTA and FQGNSA.

The chain links TRBV6-5 to TRBJ2-4; TRBD1 might be the D (6 bases). V lost 7 bases, J lost 1 base, and 11 bases lay in between. The CDR3 sequence is 14 residues long. CDR1 MNHEY and CDR2 SVGAGI come from the germline V gene. Written as DNA, the CDR3 is TGTGCCAGCAAACAGGGTGTCGCCAAAAACATTCAGTACTTC. Translated, it gives CASKQGVAKNIQYF.

The chain couples TRBV5-1 to TRBJ2-7; D may be TRBD2 (5 bases). The CDR3 is 16 amino acids. The V gene lost 3 bases and the J gene lost 0 bases, with 16 bases spanning the gap. In germline, CDR1 is SGHRS, CDR2 YFSETQ. CDR3 coding DNA: TGCGCCAGCAGCTCTCTCCCGACTATCGGCTCCTACGAGCAGTACTTC. As protein: CASSSLPTIGSYEQYF.

V usage is TRBV5-3 and J usage is TRBJ1-1; TRBD1 aligns across 7 bases. TRBV5-3 is placed among ORFs of uncertain function. Trimming removed 3 bases from V and 3 bases from J; junction bases left unmatched: 5. This CDR3 region has 14 residues. CDR3 protein: CARSWGQYYTEAFF. Written as DNA, the CDR3 is TGTGCCAGAAGCTGGGGACAGTATTACACTGAAGCTTTCTTT.